This TCR beta chain was observed in a study of regulatory T cells in long-lasting Graves disease. This clonotype was observed at least ten times. Its antigen is not known. HTBI primers from iRepertoire and Arm-PCR of CDR3 regions yielded the TCR beta libraries. The authors' processing: Identified across the samples were approximately 60 TRBV segments and about 15 TRBJ segments. Each CDR3 protein gets one entry after TCRdb re-called the multiplex PCR reads with MiXCR. What appears here as the V and J calls and clone size reflects TCRdb's work, not the paper's. This table holds some 430,000 distinct CDR3 sequences, about 22% found once. The CDR3 spans 19 residues. From germline, CDR1 is MNHEY and CDR2 SVGAGI. V dropped 2 bases and J dropped 13; count of bases not matched to a gene: 23. Study conclusions and caveats: Persistent disease showed a preference for TRBV28, TRBJ1-2 and TRBJ2-5.

Time point given: persistent/refractory GD, antithyroid drugs over 5 years with positive TRAb. The authors made the TCR library using RNA they extracted from PBMCs. The patients were drawn from one endocrinology department in Xi'an, China. The gene calls are TRBV6-5 and TRBJ1-6; 7 bases match TRBD1. The TCR originated in a female donor with Graves disease. The sample in question was peripheral blood mononuclear cells (PBMCs), obtained when the disease was refractory, from a patient treated with antithyroid drugs. CDR3 nucleotide sequence: TGTGCCAGCAGTTACGAGGGTCTTAAGAGGGGGCTGGGTTTAACCCCCCTCCACTTT. This codes for CASSYEGLKRGLGLTPLHF.